This T cell receptor beta chain came from a study of T cell changes during pregnancy in multiple sclerosis. The table came from immunoSEQ multiplex PCR; TCRdb's copy has only in-frame clones and leaves some out. The sample lists 30,000 or so clones, about nine tenths occurring once. From germline, CDR1 is MDHEN and CDR2 SYDVKM. V lost 3 bases, J lost 3 bases, and 9 bases lay in between. The CDR3 is 14 residues long. The sequence came from a female donor with multiple sclerosis, enrolled in a pregnancy study. Source: CD8+ T cells from peripheral blood mononuclear cells, taken in the third trimester of pregnancy. This chain links TRBV28 with TRBJ2-1; a weak D match, TRBD2 (6 bases). CDR3 protein: CASSLSGYYNEQFF. The DNA for the CDR3 is TGTGCCAGCAGTTTGAGCGGGTACTACAATGAGCAGTTCTTC.